The source of this T cell receptor (beta chain) is a study of blood T cell repertoires in COVID-19. The V gene's germline CDR1 is SGHRS and CDR2 YFSETQ. Trimming pared 2 bases from V and 3 bases from J, leaving 9 bases between. The CDR3 length is 14 residues. Only in-frame clones appear in the TCRdb table, and some are missing; sequencing was by immunoSEQ multiplex PCR. Of around 300,000 clones in the sample, 80% to 90% were seen once. Cohorts were assigned according to the clinical history that participants reported. The chain has TRBV5-1 and TRBJ1-3, with D perhaps TRBD1 (6 bases). What was sequenced was PBMCs or T cells enriched from blood (not recorded which). This TCR was recovered from a man aged 25-45 years who had recovered from COVID-19. The CDR3 region is CASSFADSGNTIYF. In DNA form, the CDR3 reads TGCGCCAGCAGCTTCGCGGACAGTGGAAACACCATATATTTT.